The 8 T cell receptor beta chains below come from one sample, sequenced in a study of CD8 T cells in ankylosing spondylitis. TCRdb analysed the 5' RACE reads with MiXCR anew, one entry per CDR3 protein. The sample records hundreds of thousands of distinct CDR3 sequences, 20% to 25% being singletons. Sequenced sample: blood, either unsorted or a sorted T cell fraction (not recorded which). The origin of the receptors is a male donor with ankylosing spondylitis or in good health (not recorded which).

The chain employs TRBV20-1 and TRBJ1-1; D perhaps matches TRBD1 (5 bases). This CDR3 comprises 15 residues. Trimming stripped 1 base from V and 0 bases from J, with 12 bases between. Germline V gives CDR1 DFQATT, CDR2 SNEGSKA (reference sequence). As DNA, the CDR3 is TGCAGTGCTAGAGTTCTTGACAGCATGAACACTGAAGCTTTCTTT. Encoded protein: CSARVLDSMNTEAFF.

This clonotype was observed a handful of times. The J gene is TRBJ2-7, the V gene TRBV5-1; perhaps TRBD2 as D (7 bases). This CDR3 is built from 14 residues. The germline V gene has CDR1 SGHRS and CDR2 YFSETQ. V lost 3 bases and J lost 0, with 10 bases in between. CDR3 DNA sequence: TGCGCCAGCAGCTGGGGGGGGGCCTCCTACGAGCAGTACTTC. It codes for CASSWGGASYEQYF.

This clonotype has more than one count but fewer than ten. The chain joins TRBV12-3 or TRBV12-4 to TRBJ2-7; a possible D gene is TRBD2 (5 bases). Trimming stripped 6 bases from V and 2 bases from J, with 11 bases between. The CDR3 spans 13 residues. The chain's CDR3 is CASSPDYTYEQYF. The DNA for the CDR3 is TGTGCCAGCAGCCCCGACTACACCTACGAGCAGTACTTC.

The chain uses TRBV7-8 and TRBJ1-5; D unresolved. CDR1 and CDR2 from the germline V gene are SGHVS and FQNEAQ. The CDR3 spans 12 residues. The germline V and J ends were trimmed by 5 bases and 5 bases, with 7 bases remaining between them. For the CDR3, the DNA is TGTGCCAGCAGCCCAGCGGATCAGCCCCAGCATTTT. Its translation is CASSPADQPQHF.

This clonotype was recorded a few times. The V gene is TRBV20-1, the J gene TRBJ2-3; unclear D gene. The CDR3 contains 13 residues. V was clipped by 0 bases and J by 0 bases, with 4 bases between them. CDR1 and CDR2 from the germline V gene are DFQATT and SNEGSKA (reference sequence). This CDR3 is CSARDLSTDTQYF. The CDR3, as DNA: TGCAGTGCTAGAGATCTCAGCACAGATACGCAGTATTTT.

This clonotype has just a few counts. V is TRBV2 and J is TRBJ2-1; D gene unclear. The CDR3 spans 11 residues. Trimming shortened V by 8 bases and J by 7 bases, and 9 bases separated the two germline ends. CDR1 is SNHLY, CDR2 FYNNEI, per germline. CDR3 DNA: TGTGCCAGCTTAAGGTTAAATGAGCAGTTCTTC. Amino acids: CASLRLNEQFF.

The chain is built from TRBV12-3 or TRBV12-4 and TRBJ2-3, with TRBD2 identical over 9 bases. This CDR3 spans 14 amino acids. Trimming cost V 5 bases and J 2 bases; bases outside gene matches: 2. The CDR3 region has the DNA TGTGCCAGCAGTCCTAGCGGGGCCACAGATACGCAGTATTTT. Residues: CASSPSGATDTQYF.

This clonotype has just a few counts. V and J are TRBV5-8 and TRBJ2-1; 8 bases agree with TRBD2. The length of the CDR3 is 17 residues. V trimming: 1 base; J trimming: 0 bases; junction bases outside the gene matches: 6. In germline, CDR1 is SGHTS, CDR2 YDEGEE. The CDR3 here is CASSLTSGGLSYNEQFF. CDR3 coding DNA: TGTGCCAGCAGCTTGACCAGCGGGGGCCTCTCCTACAATGAGCAGTTCTTC.